This paragraph reports one TCR beta chain. Its specificity is not known. Germline values: CDR1 DFQATT, CDR2 SNEGSKA (reference sequence). The CDR3 contains 13 residues. The ends were cut back, 2 bases at V and 4 bases at J, with 9 bases in the middle. The sample comes from a study of response to subunit inactivated influenza vaccine. Study observations and caveats: The authors put forward the suggestion that each seasonal influenza vaccination may bring in only a limited number of new T cells.

TCRdb recomputed calls from the RT-PCR reads with MiXCR, one row per CDR3 protein. The sample has more than 450,000 distinct CDR3 sequences, about 10% seen once. The sample was PBMCs from blood, taken on the day of vaccination. The chain combines TRBV20-1 with TRBJ1-3; D is unresolved. This clonotype was obtained from a man in his fifties or sixties who received an inactivated influenza vaccine. The CDR3 sequence: CSARQPNGNTIYF. Here the CDR3 DNA reads TGCAGTGCTAGACAGCCTAACGGAAACACCATATATTTT.